This TCR beta chain comes out of a study of cytomegalovirus exposure and HLA in healthy donors. Whole-study findings and limits: Because they were indistinguishable, some V segments, including TRBV6-2 and TRBV6-3, were excluded. Donor immune exposure was known only as CMV serostatus.

PCR employed 60 Vbeta and 13 Jbeta primers. TCRdb keeps only in-frame clones here, not all; method: immunoSEQ multiplex PCR. The sample lists tens of thousands of clones; roughly 77% were seen once. For this clone: The antigen is unknown.

This CDR3 is 14 amino acids long. V lost 2 bases and J lost 8, with 15 bases in between. Germline-derived CDR1 and CDR2 are WSHSY and SAAADI. The sequence was obtained from a woman aged 40-49 years in good health and CMV-seropositive. The sequenced sample consisted of PBMCs. The genes are TRBV10-2 and TRBJ1-2; TRBD1 is a possible D gene (5 bases). The CDR3 spells CASSEPRQPWGYTF. CDR3 in DNA: TGCGCCAGCAGTGAGCCTCGACAGCCTTGGGGCTACACCTTC.